The clone carrying this TCR beta chain was recorded a few times. This sample was included in a study of blood T cell repertoires in COVID-19. The table came from immunoSEQ multiplex PCR; TCRdb's copy has only in-frame clones and leaves some out. Found here are around 74,000 clones, 87% of them singletons; the top ten hold around 7.9%. This CDR3 region has 15 residues. The germline CDR1 and CDR2 sequences are MNHEY and SMNVEV (reference sequence). V shed 5 bases and J 10 bases; nucleotides not matched to a gene: 9. Sequenced: peripheral blood. J is TRBJ1-4 and V is TRBV27; the match to TRBD1 covers 11 bases. The sequence was obtained from a man younger than 45 with acute or convalescent COVID-19. The CDR3 spells CASSPQGQGVGKLFF. In DNA form, the CDR3 reads TGTGCCAGCAGTCCCCAGGGACAGGGGGTAGGAAAACTGTTTTTT.